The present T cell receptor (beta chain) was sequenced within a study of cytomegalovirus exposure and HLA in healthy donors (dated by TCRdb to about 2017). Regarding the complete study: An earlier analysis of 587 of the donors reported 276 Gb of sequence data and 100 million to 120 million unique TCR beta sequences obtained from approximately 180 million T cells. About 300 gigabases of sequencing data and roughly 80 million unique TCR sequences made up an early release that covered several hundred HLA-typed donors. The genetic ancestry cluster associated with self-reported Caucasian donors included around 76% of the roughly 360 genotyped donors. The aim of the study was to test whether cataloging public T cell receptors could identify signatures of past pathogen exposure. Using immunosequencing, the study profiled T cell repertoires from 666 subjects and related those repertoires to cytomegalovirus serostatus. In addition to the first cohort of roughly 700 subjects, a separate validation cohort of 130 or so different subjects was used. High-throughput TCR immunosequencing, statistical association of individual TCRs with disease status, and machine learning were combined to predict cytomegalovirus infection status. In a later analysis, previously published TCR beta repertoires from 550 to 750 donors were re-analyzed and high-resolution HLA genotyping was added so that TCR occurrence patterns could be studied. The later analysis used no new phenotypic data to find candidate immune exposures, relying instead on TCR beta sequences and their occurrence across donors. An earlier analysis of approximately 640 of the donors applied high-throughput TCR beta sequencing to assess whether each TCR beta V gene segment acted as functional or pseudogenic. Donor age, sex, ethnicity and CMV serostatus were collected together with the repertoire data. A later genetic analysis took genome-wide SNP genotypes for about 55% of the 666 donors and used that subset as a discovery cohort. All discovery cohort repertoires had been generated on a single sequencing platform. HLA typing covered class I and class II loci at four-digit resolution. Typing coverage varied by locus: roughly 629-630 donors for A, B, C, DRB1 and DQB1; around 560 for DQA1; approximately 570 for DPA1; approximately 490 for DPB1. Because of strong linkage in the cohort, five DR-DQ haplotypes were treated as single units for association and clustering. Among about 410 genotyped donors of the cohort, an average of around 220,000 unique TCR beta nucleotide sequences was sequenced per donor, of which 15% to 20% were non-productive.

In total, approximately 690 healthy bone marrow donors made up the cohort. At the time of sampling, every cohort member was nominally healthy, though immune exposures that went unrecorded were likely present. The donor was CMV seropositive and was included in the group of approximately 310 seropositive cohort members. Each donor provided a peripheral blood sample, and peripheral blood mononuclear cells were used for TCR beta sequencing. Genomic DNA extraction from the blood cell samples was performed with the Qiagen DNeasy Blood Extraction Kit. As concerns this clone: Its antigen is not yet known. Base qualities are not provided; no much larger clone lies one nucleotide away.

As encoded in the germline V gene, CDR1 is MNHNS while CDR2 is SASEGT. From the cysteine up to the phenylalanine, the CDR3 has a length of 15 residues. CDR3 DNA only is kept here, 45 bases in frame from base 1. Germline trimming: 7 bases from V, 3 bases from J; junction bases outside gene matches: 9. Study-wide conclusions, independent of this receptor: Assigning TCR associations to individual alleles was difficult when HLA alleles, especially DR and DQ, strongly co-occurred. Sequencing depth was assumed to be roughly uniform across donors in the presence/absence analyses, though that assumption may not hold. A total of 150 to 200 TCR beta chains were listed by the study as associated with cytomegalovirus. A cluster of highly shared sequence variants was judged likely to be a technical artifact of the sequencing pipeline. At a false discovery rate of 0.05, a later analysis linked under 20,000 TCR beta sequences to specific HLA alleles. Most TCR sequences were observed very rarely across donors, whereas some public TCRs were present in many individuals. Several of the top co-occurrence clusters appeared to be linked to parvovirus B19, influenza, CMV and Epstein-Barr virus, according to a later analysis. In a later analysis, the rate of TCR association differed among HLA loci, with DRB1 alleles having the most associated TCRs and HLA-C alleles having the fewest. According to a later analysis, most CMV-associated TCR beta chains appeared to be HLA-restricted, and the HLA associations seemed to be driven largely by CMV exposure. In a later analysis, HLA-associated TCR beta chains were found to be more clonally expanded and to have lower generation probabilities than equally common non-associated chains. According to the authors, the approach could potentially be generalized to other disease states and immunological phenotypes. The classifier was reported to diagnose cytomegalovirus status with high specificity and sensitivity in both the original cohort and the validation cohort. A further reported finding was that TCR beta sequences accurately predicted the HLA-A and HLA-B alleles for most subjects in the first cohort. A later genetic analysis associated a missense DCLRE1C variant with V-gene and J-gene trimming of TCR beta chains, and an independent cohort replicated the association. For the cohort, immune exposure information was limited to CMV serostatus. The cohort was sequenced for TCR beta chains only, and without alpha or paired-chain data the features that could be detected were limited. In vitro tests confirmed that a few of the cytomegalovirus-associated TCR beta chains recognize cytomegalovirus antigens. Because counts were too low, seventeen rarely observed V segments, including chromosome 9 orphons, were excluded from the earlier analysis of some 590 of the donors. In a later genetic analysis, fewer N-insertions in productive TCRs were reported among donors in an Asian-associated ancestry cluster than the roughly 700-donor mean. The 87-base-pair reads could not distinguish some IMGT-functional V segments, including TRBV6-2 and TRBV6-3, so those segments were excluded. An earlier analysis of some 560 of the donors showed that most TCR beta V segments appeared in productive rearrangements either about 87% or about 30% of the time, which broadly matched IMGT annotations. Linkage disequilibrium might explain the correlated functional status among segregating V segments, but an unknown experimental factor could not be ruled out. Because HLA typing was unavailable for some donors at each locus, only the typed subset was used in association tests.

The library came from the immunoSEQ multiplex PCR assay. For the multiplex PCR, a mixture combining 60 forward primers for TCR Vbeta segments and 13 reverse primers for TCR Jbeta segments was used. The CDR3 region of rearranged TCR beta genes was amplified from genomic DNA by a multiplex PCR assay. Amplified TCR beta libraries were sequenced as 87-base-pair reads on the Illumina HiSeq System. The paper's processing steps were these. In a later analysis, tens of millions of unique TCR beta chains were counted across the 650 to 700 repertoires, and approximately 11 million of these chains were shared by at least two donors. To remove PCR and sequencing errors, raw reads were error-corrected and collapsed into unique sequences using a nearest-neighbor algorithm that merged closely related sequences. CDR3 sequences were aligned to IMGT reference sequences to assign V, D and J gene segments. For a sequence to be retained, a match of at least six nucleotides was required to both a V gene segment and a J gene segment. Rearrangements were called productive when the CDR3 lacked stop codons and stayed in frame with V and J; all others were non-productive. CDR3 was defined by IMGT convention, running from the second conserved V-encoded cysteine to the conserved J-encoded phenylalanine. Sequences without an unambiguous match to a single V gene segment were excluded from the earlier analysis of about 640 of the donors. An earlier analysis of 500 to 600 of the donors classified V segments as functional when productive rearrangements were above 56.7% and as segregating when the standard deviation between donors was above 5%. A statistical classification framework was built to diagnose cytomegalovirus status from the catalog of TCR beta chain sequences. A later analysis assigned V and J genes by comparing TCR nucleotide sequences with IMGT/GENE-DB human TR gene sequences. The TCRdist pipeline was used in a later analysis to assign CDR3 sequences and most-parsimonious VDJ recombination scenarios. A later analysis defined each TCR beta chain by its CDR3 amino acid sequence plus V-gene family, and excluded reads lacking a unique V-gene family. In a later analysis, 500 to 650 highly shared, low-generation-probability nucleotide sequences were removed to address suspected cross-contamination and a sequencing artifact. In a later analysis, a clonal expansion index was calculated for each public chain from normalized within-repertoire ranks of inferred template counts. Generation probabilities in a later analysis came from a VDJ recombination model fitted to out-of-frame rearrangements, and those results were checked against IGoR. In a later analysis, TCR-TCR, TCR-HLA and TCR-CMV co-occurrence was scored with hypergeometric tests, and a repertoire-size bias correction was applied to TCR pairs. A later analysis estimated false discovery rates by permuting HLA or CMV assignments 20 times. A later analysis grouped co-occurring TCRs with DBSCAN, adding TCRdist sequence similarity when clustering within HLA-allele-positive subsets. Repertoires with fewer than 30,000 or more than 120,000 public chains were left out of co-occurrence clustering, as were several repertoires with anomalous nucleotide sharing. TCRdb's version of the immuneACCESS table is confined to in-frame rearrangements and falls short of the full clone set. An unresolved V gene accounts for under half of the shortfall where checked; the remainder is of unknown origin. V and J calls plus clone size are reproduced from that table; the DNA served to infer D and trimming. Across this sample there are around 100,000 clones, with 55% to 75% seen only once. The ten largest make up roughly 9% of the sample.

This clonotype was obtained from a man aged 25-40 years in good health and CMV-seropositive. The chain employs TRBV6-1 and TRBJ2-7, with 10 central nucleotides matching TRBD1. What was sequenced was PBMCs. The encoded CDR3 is CASKDWGQGFYEQYF. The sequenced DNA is TGTGCCAGCAAGGATTGGGGACAGGGGTTCTACGAGCAGTACTTC.